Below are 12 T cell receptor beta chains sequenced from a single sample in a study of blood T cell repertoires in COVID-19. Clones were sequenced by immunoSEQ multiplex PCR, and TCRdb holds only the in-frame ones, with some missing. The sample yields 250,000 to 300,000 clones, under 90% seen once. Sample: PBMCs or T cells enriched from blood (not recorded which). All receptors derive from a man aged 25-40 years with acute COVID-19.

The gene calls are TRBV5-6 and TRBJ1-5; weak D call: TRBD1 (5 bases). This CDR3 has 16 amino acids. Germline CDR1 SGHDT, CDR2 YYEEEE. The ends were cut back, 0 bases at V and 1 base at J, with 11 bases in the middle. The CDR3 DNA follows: TGTGCCAGCAGCTTGGGAGCGGGGCCGAGCAATCAGCCCCAGCATTTT. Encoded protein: CASSLGAGPSNQPQHF. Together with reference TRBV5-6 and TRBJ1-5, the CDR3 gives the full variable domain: DAGVTQSPTHLIKTRGQQVTLRCSPKSGHDTVSWYQQALGQGPQFIFQYYEEEERQRGNFPDRFSGHQFPNYSSELNVNALLLGDSALYLCASSLGAGPSNQPQHFGDGTRLSIL.

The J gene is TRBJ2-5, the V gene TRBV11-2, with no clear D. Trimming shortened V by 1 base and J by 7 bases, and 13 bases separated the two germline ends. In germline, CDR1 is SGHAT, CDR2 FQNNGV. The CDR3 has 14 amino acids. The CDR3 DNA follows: TGTGCCAGCAGCTTAGTAGGAGCGTCGGGGACCCAGTACTTC. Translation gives CASSLVGASGTQYF. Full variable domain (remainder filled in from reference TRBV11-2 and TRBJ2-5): EAGVAQSPRYKIIEKRQSVAFWCNPISGHATLYWYQQILGQGPKLLIQFQNNGVVDDSQLPKDRFSAERLKGVDSTLKIQPAKLEDSAVYLCASSLVGASGTQYFGPGTRLLVL.

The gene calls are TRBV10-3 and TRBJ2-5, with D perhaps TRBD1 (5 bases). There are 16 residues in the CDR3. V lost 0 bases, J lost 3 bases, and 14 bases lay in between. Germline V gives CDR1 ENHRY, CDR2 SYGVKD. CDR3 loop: CAISESGRGSKETQYF. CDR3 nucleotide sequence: TGTGCCATCAGTGAGTCGGGTAGGGGCTCTAAAGAGACCCAGTACTTC.

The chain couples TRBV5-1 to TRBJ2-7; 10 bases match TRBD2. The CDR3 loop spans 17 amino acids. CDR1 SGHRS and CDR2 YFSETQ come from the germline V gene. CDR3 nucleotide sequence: TGTGCCAGCAGCTTGGGCTCTTCTAGCGGGAGTGTGTACGAGCAGTACGTC. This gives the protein CASSLGSSSGSVYEQYV.

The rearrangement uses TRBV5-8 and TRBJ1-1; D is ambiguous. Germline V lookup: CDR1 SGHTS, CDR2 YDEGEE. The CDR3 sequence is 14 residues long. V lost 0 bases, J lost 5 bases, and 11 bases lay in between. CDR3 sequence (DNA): TGTGCCAGCAGCTTGGTCCCAGTGTTGACTGAAGCTTTCTTT. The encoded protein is CASSLVPVLTEAFF.

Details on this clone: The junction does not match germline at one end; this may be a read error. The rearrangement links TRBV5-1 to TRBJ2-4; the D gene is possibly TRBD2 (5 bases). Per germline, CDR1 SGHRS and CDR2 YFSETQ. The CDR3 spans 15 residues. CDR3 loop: CASSGDGVAKNIQYF. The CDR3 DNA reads TGTGCCAGCAGCGGCGACGGAGTAGCCAAAAACATTCAGTACTTC. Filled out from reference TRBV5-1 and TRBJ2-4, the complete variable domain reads KAGVTQTPRYLIKTRGQQVTLSCSPISGHRSVSWYQQTPGQGLQFLFEYFSETQRNKGNFPGRFSGRQFSNSRSEMNVSTLELGDSALYLCASSGDGVAKNIQYFGAGTRLSVL.

The DNA of the CDR3 is TGTGCCAGCTCACCAACACTAGCGGGGGGAAAAGAGACCCAGTACTTC. Translation gives CASSPTLAGGKETQYF. V usage is TRBV18 and J usage is TRBJ2-5; 12 nucleotides match TRBD2. From germline, CDR1 is KGHSH and CDR2 LQKENI. The CDR3 loop spans 16 amino acids. V shed 2 bases, J shed 3 bases, and the junction held 4 bases outside the gene matches.

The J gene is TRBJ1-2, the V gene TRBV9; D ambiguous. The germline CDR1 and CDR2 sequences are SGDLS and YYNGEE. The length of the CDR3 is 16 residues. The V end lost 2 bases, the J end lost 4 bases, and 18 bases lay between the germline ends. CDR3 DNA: TGTGCCAGCAGCGTCCGCTCCCAGGAAATTGGCTATGGCTACACCTTC. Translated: CASSVRSQEIGYGYTF.

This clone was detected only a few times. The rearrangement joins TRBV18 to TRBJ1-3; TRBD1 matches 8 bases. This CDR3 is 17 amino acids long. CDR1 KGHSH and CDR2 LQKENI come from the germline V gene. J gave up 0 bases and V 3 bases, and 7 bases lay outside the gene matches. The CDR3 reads CASSPRTGFSSGNTIYF. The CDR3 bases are TGTGCCAGCTCACCCAGGACAGGGTTTAGCTCTGGAAACACCATATATTTT.

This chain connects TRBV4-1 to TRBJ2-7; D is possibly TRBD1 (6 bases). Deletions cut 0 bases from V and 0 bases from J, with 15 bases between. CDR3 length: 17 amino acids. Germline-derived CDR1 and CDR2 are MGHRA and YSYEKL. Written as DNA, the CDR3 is TGCGCCAGCAGCCAAGATACGGACAGCTCAAGCTCCTACGAGCAGTACGTC. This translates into CASSQDTDSSSSYEQYV.

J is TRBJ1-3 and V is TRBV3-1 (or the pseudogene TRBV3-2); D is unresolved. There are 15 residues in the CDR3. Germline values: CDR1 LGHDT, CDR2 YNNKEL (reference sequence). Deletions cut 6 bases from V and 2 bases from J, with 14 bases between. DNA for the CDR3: TGTGCCAGCAGGGAGATGGGAGGGCCTGGAAACACCATATATTTT. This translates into CASREMGGPGNTIYF.

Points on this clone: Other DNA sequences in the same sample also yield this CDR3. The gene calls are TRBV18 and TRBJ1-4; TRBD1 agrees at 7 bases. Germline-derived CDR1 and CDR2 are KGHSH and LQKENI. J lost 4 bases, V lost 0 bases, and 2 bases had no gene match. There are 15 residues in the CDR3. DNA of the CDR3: TGTGCCAGCTCACCACCGGGACAGAGTAATGAAAAACTGTTTTTT. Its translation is CASSPPGQSNEKLFF.